These T cell receptor beta chains were read from a single sample in a study of T cell responses to AZD1222 COVID-19 vaccine. Data came from immunoSEQ multiplex PCR; TCRdb stores just in-frame clones and leaves some out. The sample lists some 150,000 clones, approximately 88% occurring once. This specimen was peripheral blood, taken on day 0 of AZD1222 vaccination. Source of these receptors: an adult in good health. Both conserved end residues are part of each CDR3. D genes are given only for firm matches. A clone size is listed for some rows: how often the clone was seen (once, few, many), or a class if it is expanded.

TRBD1 15 . TRBJ2-2 TRBV5-1 TGCGCCAGCAGCTTGGTTCAGGGGGACGCCGGGGAGCTGTTTTTT CASSLVQGDAGELFF
. 14 . TRBJ1-6 TRBV3-1/TRBV3-2 TGTGCCAGCAGCCAAGCTAGTGAGGGGCTGCGCCTCCACTTT CASSQASEGLRLHF
. 14 . TRBJ1-6 TRBV9 TGTGCCAGCAGCGTAACAGGTATCGGTTCACCCCTCCACTTT CASSVTGIGSPLHF
TRBD1 14 . TRBJ2-3 TRBV7-6 TGTGCCAGCAGCAGCGGACAGGGCACAGATACGCAGTATTTT CASSSGQGTDTQYF
. 14 . TRBJ1-1 TRBV6-4 TGTGCCAGCAGTGTGGCAGCGGGAAACACTGAAGCTTTCTTT CASSVAAGNTEAFF
. 13 few TRBJ2-6 TRBV27 TGTGCCAGCAGTTTAGCGGGGGCCAACGTCCTGACTTTC CASSLAGANVLTF
TRBD2 14 . TRBJ2-7 TRBV19 TGTGCCAGTAGTTTTAGCGGGAGGGCCGACGAGCAGTACTTC CASSFSGRADEQYF
. 14 . TRBJ2-2 TRBV18 TGTGCCAGCTCCCCACCGGGAGCCACCGGGGAGCTGTTTTTT CASSPPGATGELFF
TRBD2 15 once TRBJ2-1 TRBV11-2 TGTGCCAGCAGCCCCGGACTAGCGGGGGTTAATGAGCAGTTCTTC CASSPGLAGVNEQFF
. 14 . TRBJ2-1 TRBV6-2/TRBV6-3 TGTGCCAGCAGTTACTCCCAGGAATACAATGGGCAGTTCTTC CASSYSQEYNGQFF
TRBD1 15 . TRBJ1-2 TRBV7-2 TGTGCCAGCAGCACTGACAGGGGGCAAGACTATGGCTACACCTTC CASSTDRGQDYGYTF
TRBD2 17 . TRBJ2-7 TRBV14 TGTGCCAGCAGCCAAGATAGGCCGGGAGCGGGGCAATACGAGCAGTACTTC CASSQDRPGAGQYEQYF
. 13 once TRBJ1-1 TRBV18 TGTGCCAGCTCGGACTTTCAGAACACTGAAGCTTTCTTT CASSDFQNTEAFF
. 15 few TRBJ2-6 TRBV27 TGTGCCAGCAGTTTGGGACTTCCTGGGGCCAACGTCCTGACTTTC CASSLGLPGANVLTF
TRBD1 14 once TRBJ1-2 TRBV7-9 TGTGCCAGCAGCCAACGGACAGGGGGGCATGGCTACACCTTC CASSQRTGGHGYTF
TRBD2 15 once TRBJ2-1 TRBV18 TGTGCCAGCTCACCACCAAGCGGGGGCTACAATGAGCAGTTCTTC CASSPPSGGYNEQFF
. 11 . TRBJ2-3 TRBV29-1 TGCAGCGCCGAACGCACAGATACGCAGTATTTT CSAERTDTQYF
TRBD2 16 . TRBJ2-7 TRBV11-1 TGTGCCAGCAGCATTTCTAGCGGGAGTATTCTAAACGAGCAGTACTTC CASSISSGSILNEQYF
. 13 . TRBJ2-3 TRBV5-4 TGTGCCAGCAGCCTCCCCGGGACTCTTACGCAGTATTTT CASSLPGTLTQYF
TRBD2 16 . TRBJ2-1 TRBV7-9 TGTGCCAGCAGCTCCGGACTAGCGGGAGGCTACAATGAGCAGTTCTTC CASSSGLAGGYNEQFF